Each of the 18 T cell receptor beta chains below was sequenced from the same sample in a study of early T cells in non-severe SARS-CoV-2 infection. TCRdb used MiXCR to reprocess the 5' RACE reads, holding one entry per CDR3 protein. Among over 100,000 distinct CDR3 sequences, around 12% were seen once, and the ten largest hold 6% to 7.5%. Sequenced input: whole blood. The receptors shown here come from an adult who was a healthcare worker with PCR-confirmed SARS-CoV-2 infection or an uninfected control (not recorded which).

This clonotype was seen ten or more times. V and J are TRBV6-5 and TRBJ1-2; 10 positions agree with TRBD1. The germline gives CDR1 MNHEY, CDR2 SVGAGI. The V segment lost 4 bases and the J segment 0 bases; nucleotides outside the gene matches: 8. The CDR3 contains 17 residues. Here the CDR3 DNA reads TGTGCCAGCAGTTTGGTCGGGACAGGGGCTTCTAACTATGGCTACACCTTC. Translation: CASSLVGTGASNYGYTF.

At least ten counts were recorded for this clonotype. The chain uses TRBV7-8 and TRBJ2-7, with 11 bases fitting TRBD1. Trimming removed 2 bases from V and 2 bases from J; junction bases left unmatched: 8. The CDR3 is 17 amino acids. Germline CDR1 and CDR2: SGHVS and FQNEAQ. CDR3 coding DNA: TGTGCCAGCAGCTTATCCTTGGACAGGGGGCTTCCCTACGAGCAGTACTTC. Its translation: CASSLSLDRGLPYEQYF.

This clonotype was found many times. The chain has TRBV5-6 and TRBJ1-1; the match to TRBD1 covers 7 bases. CDR3 length: 16 residues. Germline loops: CDR1 SGHDT, CDR2 YYEEEE. The V segment lost 7 bases and the J segment 2 bases; nucleotides outside the gene matches: 14. As DNA, the CDR3 is TGTGCCAGCGCCGATACAGGGGTGGCCCTTAACACTGAAGCTTTCTTT. It encodes CASADTGVALNTEAFF.

At least ten counts were recorded for this clonotype. The gene calls are TRBV11-2 and TRBJ1-5; a weak D match, TRBD1 (5 bases). Germline V gives CDR1 SGHAT, CDR2 FQNNGV. The CDR3 is 14 amino acids. With 2 bases removed from V and 5 bases from J, the gap between germline ends came to 10 bases. CDR3: CASSLTGTHQPQHF. CDR3 coding DNA: TGTGCCAGCAGCTTAACCGGGACGCATCAGCCCCAGCATTTT.

This chain connects TRBV20-1 to TRBJ2-1; 7 bases are shared with TRBD2. This CDR3 has 12 amino acids. The germline gives CDR1 DFQATT, CDR2 SNEGSKA (reference sequence). Trimming removed 7 bases from V and 9 bases from J; junction bases left unmatched: 9. CDR3 DNA sequence: TGCAGTGAATCTGGCGGGAGCGGTGAGCAGTTCTTC. Its translation: CSESGGSGEQFF.

This rearrangement joins TRBV11-1 to TRBJ2-7; 11 bases line up with TRBD2. CDR1 and CDR2 (germline): SGHAT, FQDESV (reference sequence). V lost 3 bases to trimming and J lost 2 bases; unmatched junction nucleotides: 3. This CDR3 has 15 residues. CDR3 sequence: CASSLTTSGTYEQYF. The DNA for the CDR3 is TGTGCCAGCAGCTTGACGACTAGCGGGACCTACGAGCAGTACTTC. The complete variable domain, with remaining parts taken from reference TRBV11-1 and TRBJ2-7, reads EAEVAQSPRYKITEKSQAVAFWCDPISGHATLYWYRQILGQGPELLVQFQDESVVDDSQLPKDRFSAERLKGVDSTLKIQPAELGDSAMYLCASSLTTSGTYEQYFGPGTRLTVT.

This clonotype has a handful of counts. V is TRBV5-1 and J is TRBJ2-7; either TRBD1 or TRBD2 may supply D (5 bases each). This CDR3 region has 13 residues. The germline V gene has CDR1 SGHRS and CDR2 YFSETQ. Trimming pared 3 bases from V and 4 bases from J, leaving 11 bases between. Written as DNA, the CDR3 is TGCGCCAGCAGCTGGGACGACCTTTACGAGCAGTACTTC. Its translation is CASSWDDLYEQYF.

This clonotype was observed a few times. The chain uses TRBV18 and TRBJ2-5, with D perhaps TRBD1 or TRBD2 (6 bases each). Germline CDR1 is KGHSH and CDR2 is LQKENI. The CDR3 spans 14 residues. With 5 bases removed from V and 2 bases from J, the gap between germline ends came to 12 bases. CDR3 DNA sequence: TGTGCCAGCTCAGGGGGGCTGCAACAAGAGACCCAGTACTTC. It is translated as CASSGGLQQETQYF.

This clonotype was seen repeatedly, ten times or more. This chain uses TRBV14 with TRBJ1-6, with 8 bases fitting TRBD1. The CDR3 is 13 amino acids. V was pared by 5 bases and J by 7 bases, with 1 base of the junction left unmatched. Germline values: CDR1 SGHDN, CDR2 FVKESK. The CDR3 sequence is CASSGQGNSPLHF. CDR3 DNA sequence: TGTGCCAGCAGCGGACAGGGAAATTCACCCCTCCACTTT.

Only a few counts were recorded for this clonotype. V usage is TRBV30 and J usage is TRBJ2-7; TRBD2 agrees at 14 bases. CDR3 length: 19 residues. Looked up from germline, CDR1 is GTSNPN and CDR2 is SVGIG (reference sequence). Germline trimming cut 4 bases from V and 2 bases from J; bases unmatched to any gene: 16. DNA of the CDR3: TGTGCCTGGACAGCAAATCCGGGACTAGCGGGAGAGAACCCCTACGAGCAGTACTTC. It encodes CAWTANPGLAGENPYEQYF.

This clonotype was picked up many times. J is TRBJ1-2 and V is TRBV6-5; D remains ambiguous. Germline CDR1 reads MNHEY; CDR2 reads SVGAGI. The V gene lost 2 bases and the J gene lost 0 bases, with 4 bases spanning the gap. This CDR3 is 13 amino acids long. CDR3 DNA: TGTGCCAGCAGTTACAGAGCTAACTATGGCTACACCTTC. It translates to CASSYRANYGYTF.

The rearrangement uses TRBV9 and TRBJ2-3; no reliable D call. The CDR3 spans 16 residues. Per the germline V gene, CDR1 is SGDLS and CDR2 is YYNGEE. V lost 1 base and J lost 0, with 12 bases in between. The CDR3 nucleotides are TGTGCCAGCAGCGTAATGTCGGCCTCTAGCACAGATACGCAGTATTTT. Translated, it gives CASSVMSASSTDTQYF. The entire variable domain, with the rest obtained from reference TRBV9 and TRBJ2-3, is as follows: DSGVTQTPKHLITATGQRVTLRCSPRSGDLSVYWYQQSLDQGLQFLIQYYNGEERAKGNILERFSAQQFPDLHSELNLSSLELGDSALYFCASSVMSASSTDTQYFGPGTRLTVL.

This clonotype appeared many times. Sequence at one end of the junction differs from germline and may be a read error. This chain joins TRBV7-6 and TRBJ2-1; a weak D match, TRBD1 (6 bases). The CDR3 is made up of 14 amino acids. The V gene's germline CDR1 is SGHVS and CDR2 FNYEAQ. CDR3 DNA sequence: TGTGCCAGCAGCCCCCAGGGTTTACCAGGGGTGGGGATCTTC. This gives the protein CASSPQGLPGVGIF.

This clonotype was counted many times. The chain employs TRBV25-1 and TRBJ2-2, with D possibly TRBD2 on 6 matching bases. Trimming removed 3 bases from V and 3 bases from J, with 11 bases in between. There are 15 residues in the CDR3. The germline CDR1 and CDR2 sequences are MGHDK and SYGVNS. As DNA, the CDR3 is TGTGCCAGCAGTGAGGTTCAGCGGGACACCGGGGAGCTGTTTTTT. Its protein is CASSEVQRDTGELFF.

This clonotype was picked up a small number of times. The rearrangement joins TRBV6-6 to TRBJ1-1, with TRBD1 as a possible D gene (6 bases). Germline V lookup: CDR1 MNHNY, CDR2 SVGAGI (reference sequence). The CDR3 length is 15 residues. Trimming shortened V by 2 bases and J by 4 bases, and 14 bases separated the two germline ends. CDR3: CASSYASQGGTEAFF. The DNA for the CDR3 is TGTGCCAGCAGTTACGCCTCACAGGGCGGCACTGAAGCTTTCTTT.

The chain combines TRBV20-1 with TRBJ1-5; weak D call: TRBD1 (5 bases). The V gene lost 6 bases and the J gene lost 7 bases, with 16 bases spanning the gap. In germline, CDR1 is DFQATT, CDR2 SNEGSKA (reference sequence). The CDR3 is 13 amino acids. As DNA, the CDR3 is TGCAGTGCGGCCCCCGGGGGAGGACAGCCCCAGCATTTT. It encodes CSAAPGGGQPQHF.

This clonotype was counted many times. The chain has TRBV12-3 or TRBV12-4 and TRBJ1-1; no reliable D call. CDR3 length: 15 amino acids. V gave up 4 bases and J gave up 9 bases, with 21 bases separating them. The CDR3 here is CASSSLSYVGEKAFF. The DNA of the CDR3 is TGTGCCAGCAGTTCCCTTTCCTACGTGGGCGAAAAAGCTTTCTTT.

This clonotype has a handful of counts. V gene TRBV20-1 combines with J gene TRBJ2-7, with 10 bases fitting TRBD2. Trimming cost V 3 bases and J 2 bases; bases outside gene matches: 7. The germline CDR1 and CDR2 sequences are DFQATT and SNEGSKA (reference sequence). The CDR3 totals 15 residues. CDR3: CSARVLAGVTYEQYF. The CDR3 coding sequence is TGCAGTGCTAGGGTCCTAGCGGGAGTCACCTACGAGCAGTACTTC.